The T cell receptor (beta chain) under discussion was sequenced for a study of PD-L1 blockade in urothelial cancer. Data came from immunoSEQ multiplex PCR; TCRdb stores just in-frame clones and leaves some out. The sample lists 40,000 or so clones, more than 85% occurring once. Time point described: pretreatment peripheral blood. Germline V gene data show CDR1 as SGHDT and CDR2 as YYEEEE. The CDR3 runs to 15 residues. The V segment lost 4 bases and the J segment 7 bases; nucleotides outside the gene matches: 10. V and J are TRBV5-6 and TRBJ2-5; 10 positions match TRBD1. Sequencing used PBMCs, obtained around atezolizumab (anti-PD-L1) treatment. The clonotype was recovered from a woman aged 55-69 years with urothelial cancer. The CDR3, as DNA: TGTGCCAGCAGCATCGACAGGGGGCCGGTCGGGACCCAGTACTTC. It is translated as CASSIDRGPVGTQYF.